Sequencing of this T cell receptor beta chain was carried out in a study of blood T cell repertoires in COVID-19. Study summary: Spain, Italy and the United States supplied samples that represented acute and convalescent COVID-19. PBMCs, B-cell-depleted T cells, or T cells were the source of the cDNA or gDNA that made up the material.

Per germline, CDR1 MNHEY and CDR2 SMNVEV (reference sequence). Trimming left V 10 bases short and J 5 bases short, with 21 bases between. The CDR3 is 15 residues long. In the study's own analysis: How many nucleated cells were present was estimated from reference gene primer amplification. Some clones are missing from TCRdb's copy, which holds only in-frame ones; the method was immunoSEQ multiplex PCR. That table is the source of V, J and clone size, and D and trimming were worked out from the DNA. Among about 190,000 clones listed, 90% were seen once. The J gene is TRBJ1-5, the V gene TRBV27, with a weak D call TRBD1 (6 bases). This sequence was found in a man aged 50 to 59 with acute or convalescent COVID-19. The sequenced material came from peripheral blood. CDR3 sequence (DNA): TGTGCCACCCATAATGGAACAGGGTTACATCAGCCCCAGCATTTT. Residues: CATHNGTGLHQPQHF.